This T cell receptor beta chain was profiled in a study of STAT5B mutations in CD4+ large granular lymphocyte leukemia. Sequencing was at survey level. Here immunoSEQ multiplex PCR was the method, and the copy in TCRdb shows in-frame clones only, minus some. The sample yields 40,000 to 45,000 clones, roughly 84% seen once. A remark on this clone: Its matching antigen is unknown.

The CDR3 has 18 amino acids. The V and J ends lost 4 bases and 0 bases, in that order; junction bases with no gene match: 7. The germline V gene has CDR1 SEHNR and CDR2 FQNEAQ (reference sequence). General study findings and limits: Higher CD4+ than CD8+ T-LGLL clonality might reflect small sample size. CD4-sorted patient repertoires seemed more clonal than healthy CD4+ repertoires. Compared with healthy controls (2/35), patient top clones favored TRBV06 (8/27).

Specimen: CD4+ T cells from blood buffy coats. The source is a human donor in good health. The V gene is TRBV7-9, the J gene TRBJ2-5; 14 bases match TRBD2. The CDR3 here is CASSWRTSGGMYQETQYF. Written as DNA, the CDR3 is TGTGCCAGCAGCTGGAGGACTAGCGGGGGGATGTACCAAGAGACCCAGTACTTC.